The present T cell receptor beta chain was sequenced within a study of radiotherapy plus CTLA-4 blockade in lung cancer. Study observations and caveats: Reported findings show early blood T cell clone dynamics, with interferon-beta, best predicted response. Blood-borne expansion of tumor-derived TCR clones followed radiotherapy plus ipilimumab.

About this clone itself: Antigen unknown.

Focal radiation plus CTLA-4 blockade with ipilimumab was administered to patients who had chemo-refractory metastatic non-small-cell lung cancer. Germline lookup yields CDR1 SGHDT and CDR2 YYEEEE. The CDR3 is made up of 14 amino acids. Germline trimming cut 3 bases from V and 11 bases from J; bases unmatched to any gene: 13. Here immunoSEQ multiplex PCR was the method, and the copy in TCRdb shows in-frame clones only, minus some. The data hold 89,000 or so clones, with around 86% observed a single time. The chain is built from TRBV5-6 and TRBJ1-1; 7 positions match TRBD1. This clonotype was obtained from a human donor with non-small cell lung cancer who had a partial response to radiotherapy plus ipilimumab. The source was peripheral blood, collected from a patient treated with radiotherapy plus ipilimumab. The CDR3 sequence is CASSSNPGQTQAFF. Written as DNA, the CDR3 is TGTGCCAGCAGCTCTAACCCGGGACAGACTCAGGCTTTCTTT.